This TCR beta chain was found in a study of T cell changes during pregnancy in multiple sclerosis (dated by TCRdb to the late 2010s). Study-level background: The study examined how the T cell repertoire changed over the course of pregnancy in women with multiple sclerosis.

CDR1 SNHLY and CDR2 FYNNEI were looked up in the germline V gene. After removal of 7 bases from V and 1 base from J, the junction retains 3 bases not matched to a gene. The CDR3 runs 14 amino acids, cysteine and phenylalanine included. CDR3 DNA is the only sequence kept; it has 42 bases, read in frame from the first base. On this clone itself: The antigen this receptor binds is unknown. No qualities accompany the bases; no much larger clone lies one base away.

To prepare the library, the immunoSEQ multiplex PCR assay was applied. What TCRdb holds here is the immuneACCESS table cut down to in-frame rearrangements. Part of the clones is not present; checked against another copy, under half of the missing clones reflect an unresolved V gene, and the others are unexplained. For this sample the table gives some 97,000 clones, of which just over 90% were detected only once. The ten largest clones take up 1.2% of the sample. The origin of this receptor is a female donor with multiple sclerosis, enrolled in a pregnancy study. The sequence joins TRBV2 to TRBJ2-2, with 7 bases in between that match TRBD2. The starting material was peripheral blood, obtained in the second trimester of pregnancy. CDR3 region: CASKREGNTGELFF. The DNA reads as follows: TGTGCCAGCAAGAGGGAGGGGAACACCGGGGAGCTGTTTTTT.